These 5 T cell receptor beta chains share one sample of origin, sequenced in a study of blood T cell repertoires in COVID-19. Sequencing used immunoSEQ multiplex PCR; TCRdb keeps in-frame clones, though not all of them. The table shows 190,000 or so clones, with about 86% occurring only once. Sequenced: PBMCs or T cells enriched from blood (not recorded which). The receptor source for this set is a man aged 40-49 years who had recovered from COVID-19.

This rearrangement joins TRBV6-2 or TRBV6-3 to TRBJ2-3; D is possibly TRBD2 (5 bases). This CDR3 is 19 amino acids long. Per germline, CDR1 MNHEY and CDR2 SVGEGT. Trimming pared 5 bases from V and 5 bases from J, leaving 29 bases between. DNA for the CDR3: TGTGCCAGCAGTCCCCGTGGGTGGCTTAGCCTAGGGAGAAAAGATACGCAGTATTTT. Translating gives CASSPRGWLSLGRKDTQYF.

The chain employs TRBV19 and TRBJ1-2, with a possible D match to TRBD1 (5 bases). This CDR3 has 11 residues. Germline V gives CDR1 LNHDA, CDR2 SQIVND (reference sequence). V lost 5 bases to trimming and J lost 8 bases, with 9 bases between them. For the CDR3, the DNA is TGTGCCAGTAGTTTCGGGGGGGGCTACACCTTC. Protein sequence: CASSFGGGYTF.

The chain is built from TRBV29-1 and TRBJ2-5; TRBD1 is a possible D gene (5 bases). V was shortened by 6 bases and J by 5 bases, with 13 bases between the two germline ends. CDR3 length equals 12 residues. In germline, CDR1 is SQVTM, CDR2 ANQGSEA. The CDR3 DNA sequence: TGCAGCGTCCAGGGTAGTACGGAGACCCAGTACTTC. Translating gives CSVQGSTETQYF.

CDR3 nucleotides: TGTGCCAGCAGCTCGCCCGGGACAGGGAGTGAAAAACTGTTTTTT. Its translation: CASSSPGTGSEKLFF. The chain employs TRBV7-2 and TRBJ1-4, with TRBD1 matching over 9 bases. The CDR3 is 15 amino acids. The V segment lost 4 bases and the J segment 7 bases; nucleotides outside the gene matches: 7. From germline, CDR1 is SGHTA and CDR2 FQGNSA.

V gene TRBV6-5 combines with J gene TRBJ1-2; TRBD1 agrees at 7 bases. CDR3 length equals 11 residues. Germline values: CDR1 MNHEY, CDR2 SVGAGI. J gave up 3 bases and V 8 bases, and 0 bases lay outside the gene matches. CDR3: CASGTDYGYTF. The CDR3 nucleotides are TGTGCCAGCGGGACAGACTATGGCTACACCTTC.